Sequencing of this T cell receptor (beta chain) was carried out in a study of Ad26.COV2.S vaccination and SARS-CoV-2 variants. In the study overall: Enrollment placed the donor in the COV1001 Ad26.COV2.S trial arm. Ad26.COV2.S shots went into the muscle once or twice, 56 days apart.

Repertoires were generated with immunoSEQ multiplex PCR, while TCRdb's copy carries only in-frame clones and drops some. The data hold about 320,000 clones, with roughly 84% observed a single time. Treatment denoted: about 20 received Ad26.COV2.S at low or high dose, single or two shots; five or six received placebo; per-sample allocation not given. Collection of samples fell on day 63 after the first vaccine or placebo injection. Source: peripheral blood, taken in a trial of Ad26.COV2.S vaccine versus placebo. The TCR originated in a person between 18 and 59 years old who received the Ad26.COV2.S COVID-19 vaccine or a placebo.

The CDR3 protein is CASSSLRRGTEAFF. The CDR3 coding sequence is TGTGCCAGCAGCTCACTAAGAAGGGGCACTGAAGCTTTCTTT. V gene TRBV7-2 combines with J gene TRBJ1-1; weak D call: TRBD1 (5 bases). This CDR3 is built from 14 residues. CDR1 is SGHTA, CDR2 FQGNSA, per germline. V lost 4 bases and J lost 4, with 13 bases in between.